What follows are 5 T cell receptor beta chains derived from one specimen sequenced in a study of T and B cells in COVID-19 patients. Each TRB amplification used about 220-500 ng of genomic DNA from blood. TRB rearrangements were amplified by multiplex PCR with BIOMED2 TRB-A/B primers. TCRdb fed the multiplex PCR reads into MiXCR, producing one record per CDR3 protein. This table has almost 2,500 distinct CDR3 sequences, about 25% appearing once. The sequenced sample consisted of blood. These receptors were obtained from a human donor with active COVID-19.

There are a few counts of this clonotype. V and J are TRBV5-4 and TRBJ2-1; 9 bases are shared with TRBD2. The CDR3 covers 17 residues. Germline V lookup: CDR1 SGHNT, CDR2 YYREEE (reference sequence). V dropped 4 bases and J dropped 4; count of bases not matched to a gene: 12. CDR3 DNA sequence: TGTGCCAGCAGCCTAAGGGCCGGTAGCGGGGGTTACAATGAGCAGTTCTTC. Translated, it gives CASSLRAGSGGYNEQFF.

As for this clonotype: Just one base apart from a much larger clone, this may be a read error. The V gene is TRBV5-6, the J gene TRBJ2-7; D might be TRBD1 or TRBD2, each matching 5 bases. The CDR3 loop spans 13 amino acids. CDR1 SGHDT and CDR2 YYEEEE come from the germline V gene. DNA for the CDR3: TGTGCCAGAAGCTTGGGGGTGACGGGCGAGCAGTACTTC. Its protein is CARSLGVTGEQYF.

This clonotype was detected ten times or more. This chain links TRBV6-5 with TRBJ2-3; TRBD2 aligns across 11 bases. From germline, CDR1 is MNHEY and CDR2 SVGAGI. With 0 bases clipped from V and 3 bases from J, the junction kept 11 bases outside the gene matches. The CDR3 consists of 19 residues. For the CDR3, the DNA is TGTGCCAGCAGTTACTCGAATATCTTACTAGCGGGAGAGACAGATACGCAGTATTTT. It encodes CASSYSNILLAGETDTQYF.

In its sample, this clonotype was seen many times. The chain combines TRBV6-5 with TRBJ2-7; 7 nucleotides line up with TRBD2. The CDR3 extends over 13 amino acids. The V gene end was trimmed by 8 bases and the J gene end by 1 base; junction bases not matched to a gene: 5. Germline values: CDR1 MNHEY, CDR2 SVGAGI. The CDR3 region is CASRRGSSYEQYF. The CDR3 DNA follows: TGTGCCAGCCGGCGGGGGTCTTCCTACGAGCAGTACTTC.

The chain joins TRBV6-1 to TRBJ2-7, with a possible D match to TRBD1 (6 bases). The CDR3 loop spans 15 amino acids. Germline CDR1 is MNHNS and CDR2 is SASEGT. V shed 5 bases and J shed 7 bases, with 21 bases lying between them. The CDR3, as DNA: TGTGCCAGCAGTAGGAAGGGGGAAACGACGGGGGAGCAGTACTTC. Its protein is CASSRKGETTGEQYF.